This T cell receptor beta chain was obtained from a study of OX40 agonist ivuxolimab in advanced cancers. Clones were sequenced by immunoSEQ multiplex PCR, and TCRdb holds only the in-frame ones, with some missing. The sample shows over 95,000 clones, roughly 91% of them seen only once. Germline V gene sequence: CDR1 LNHDA, CDR2 SQIVND (reference sequence). The J segment lost 2 bases and the V segment lost 5 bases, leaving 8 bases of the junction unmatched. The CDR3 runs to 16 residues. V and J are TRBV19 and TRBJ2-5; 10 bases line up with TRBD1. The clonotype comes from an adult with an advanced solid tumor such as melanoma, head and neck, liver or kidney cancer. Sample: CD4+ or CD8+ T cells sorted from blood, taken in a trial of the OX40 agonist ivuxolimab. The CDR3 sequence: CASSDLPGQGQETQYF. The CDR3, as DNA: TGTGCCAGTAGTGACCTTCCGGGACAGGGGCAAGAGACCCAGTACTTC. The full variable domain, rest sourced from reference TRBV19 and TRBJ2-5, is DGGITQSPKYLFRKEGQNVTLSCEQNLNHDAMYWYRQDPGQGLRLIYYSQIVNDFQKGDIAEGYSVSREKKESFPLTVTSAQKNPTAFYLCASSDLPGQGQETQYFGPGTRLLVL.